This T cell receptor beta chain was documented in a study of blood T cell repertoires in COVID-19. Study background: The United States, Italy and Spain provided the acute and convalescent COVID-19 samples. Sources were T cells, B-cell-depleted T cells, or PBMCs; the material itself was cDNA or gDNA.

Original handling: Estimation of nucleated cell counts was performed using reference gene primer amplification. Some clones are missing from TCRdb's copy, which holds only in-frame ones; the method was immunoSEQ multiplex PCR. The D gene and trimming were derived from the DNA, and the V and J assignments and clone size from that table. This table has roughly 380,000 clones, approximately 89% appearing once. The V end lost 7 bases, the J end lost 0 bases, and 11 bases lay between the germline ends. Per the germline V gene, CDR1 is MNHEY and CDR2 is SMNVEV (reference sequence). The CDR3 spans 14 residues. Those enrolled in Seattle joined during active infection and were followed longitudinally afterward.

This TCR derives from a woman in her forties with COVID-19, enrolled during active disease. The V call is TRBV27, the J call TRBJ2-3, with D possibly matching TRBD2 (6 bases). Sequenced sample: peripheral blood. The CDR3 nucleotides read TGTGCCAGCACGAAGGCGGGGAGCACAGATACGCAGTATTTT. Amino acid sequence: CASTKAGSTDTQYF.